These 8 T cell receptor beta chains originate from one sample sequenced in a study of response to subunit inactivated influenza vaccine. One entry per CDR3 protein, called by TCRdb with MiXCR from the RT-PCR reads. The sample carries around 530,000 distinct CDR3 sequences, approximately 12% recorded once. The specimen comprised PBMCs from blood, sampled on the day of vaccination. These receptors were taken from a man in his forties or fifties who received an inactivated influenza vaccine.

The V and J genes are TRBV19 and TRBJ1-1; a weak D match, TRBD1 (5 bases). Germline V gene sequence: CDR1 LNHDA, CDR2 SQIVND (reference sequence). Trimming took off 5 bases at V and 0 bases at J, with 16 bases between the two ends. CDR3 length: 16 residues. This chain's CDR3 is CASSPVRDGLNTEAFF. In DNA, the CDR3 is TGTGCCAGTAGTCCCGTCCGGGACGGGTTGAACACTGAAGCTTTCTTT.

This clonotype turned up a few times. The genes are TRBV20-1 and TRBJ1-5, with unresolved D. Germline CDR1 and CDR2: DFQATT and SNEGSKA (reference sequence). This CDR3 spans 12 amino acids. V gave up 6 bases and J gave up 0 bases, with 6 bases separating them. The CDR3, as DNA: TGCAGTGCCCAAGCTAGCAATCAGCCCCAGCATTTT. Amino acids: CSAQASNQPQHF.

This clonotype has a handful of counts. The chain employs TRBV20-1 and TRBJ2-1; a weak D match, TRBD1 (5 bases). The CDR3 runs 14 residues. With 3 bases removed from V and 2 bases from J, the gap between germline ends came to 11 bases. Germline V gene data show CDR1 as DFQATT and CDR2 as SNEGSKA (reference sequence). CDR3 protein: CSASGQQAYNEQFF. In DNA form, the CDR3 reads TGCAGTGCTAGCGGACAACAAGCCTACAATGAGCAGTTCTTC.

The sample holds a few counts of this clonotype. The CDR3 protein is CSARIRGVNYGYTF. The CDR3 DNA is TGCAGTGCTAGAATTAGGGGTGTCAACTATGGCTACACCTTC. This chain links TRBV20-1 with TRBJ1-2; TRBD1 is a possible D gene (5 bases). The CDR3 sequence is 14 residues long. The germline V gene encodes CDR1 DFQATT and CDR2 SNEGSKA (reference sequence). V shed 2 bases and J shed 2 bases, with 12 bases lying between them.

The J gene is TRBJ2-2, the V gene TRBV20-1, with 9 bases identical to TRBD1. Germline CDR1 is DFQATT and CDR2 is SNEGSKA (reference sequence). V trimming: 6 bases; J trimming: 1 base; junction bases outside the gene matches: 3. This CDR3 has 14 residues. CDR3 sequence reads: CSAADRGNTGELFF. CDR3 nucleotide sequence: TGCAGTGCCGCGGACAGGGGGAACACCGGGGAGCTGTTTTTT.

This clonotype occurred a few times. J is TRBJ1-5 and V is TRBV10-2; D gene unclear. This CDR3 region has 14 residues. V was shortened by 0 bases and J by 6 bases, with 9 bases between the two germline ends. Germline values: CDR1 WSHSY, CDR2 SAAADI. The DNA of the CDR3 is TGCGCCAGCAGTGAGTCGCGGGCGTTTCAGCCCCAGCATTTT. Translating it yields CASSESRAFQPQHF.

The chain is built from TRBV12-3 or TRBV12-4 and TRBJ1-6, with a tentative D call TRBD1 (6 bases). Trimming stripped 5 bases from V and 5 bases from J, with 10 bases between. The CDR3 is made up of 14 amino acids. CDR3 DNA sequence: TGTGCCAGCAGTGGGGGCAAAGATAATTCACCCCTCCACTTT. Its translation: CASSGGKDNSPLHF.

The chain carries TRBV18 and TRBJ1-1, with a weak D call TRBD1 (5 bases). CDR1 is KGHSH, CDR2 LQKENI, per germline. V was trimmed by 6 bases and J by 2 bases, leaving 19 bases between them. The CDR3 covers 16 residues. The CDR3 coding sequence is TGTGCCAGCTCCAACCGAAGGGCAGGGCGAAACACTGAAGCTTTCTTT. Its protein product is CASSNRRAGRNTEAFF.